Presented here are 5 T cell receptor beta chains from one specimen sequenced in a study of T cells in Graves' hyperthyroidism and ophthalmopathy. From RNA transcripts, TCR beta CDR3 regions were amplified. HTBI primers drove first-round RT-PCR of the TCR CDR3. MiXCR was run by TCRdb on the multiplex PCR reads, yielding one entry per CDR3 protein. The sample shows under 350,000 distinct CDR3 sequences, 21% of them seen only once. Sequenced: blood. These receptors came from a woman in her 50s with Graves' hyperthyroidism.

This clonotype was observed at least ten times. This sequence joins TRBV20-1 and TRBJ1-5; D is unclear. CDR1 and CDR2 from the germline V gene are DFQATT and SNEGSKA (reference sequence). The CDR3 is 16 amino acids. Trimming took off 1 base at V and 4 bases at J, with 17 bases between the two ends. Written as DNA, the CDR3 is TGCAGTGCTAGAGCGGCAGGTTTGGTTTTTAATCAGCCCCAGCATTTT. This codes for CSARAAGLVFNQPQHF.

This clonotype was seen ten or more times. In DNA, the CDR3 is TGTGCCAGCAGTTTAAACAGGGGAGCCGGGGAGCTGTTTTTT. Its translation: CASSLNRGAGELFF. This chain joins TRBV12-3 or TRBV12-4 and TRBJ2-2, with 7 bases lining up with TRBD1. V lost 2 bases and J lost 6; bases outside the gene matches: 3. CDR3 length equals 14 residues.

This clonotype was observed many times. V is TRBV5-1 and J is TRBJ1-2; D gene uncertain. The germline V gene has CDR1 SGHRS and CDR2 YFSETQ. The V end lost 4 bases, the J end lost 3 bases, and 25 bases lay between the germline ends. CDR3 length: 18 amino acids. The CDR3 DNA sequence: TGCGCCAGCAGCCCCCGGCGCGCAGATTTTGGTTCTGACTATGGCTACACCTTC. It encodes CASSPRRADFGSDYGYTF.

This clonotype was seen at least ten times. V usage is TRBV20-1 and J usage is TRBJ2-3, with D possibly matching TRBD2 (6 bases). V shed 3 bases and J shed 2 bases, with 18 bases lying between them. The CDR3 contains 16 residues. Germline loops: CDR1 DFQATT, CDR2 SNEGSKA (reference sequence). In DNA form, the CDR3 reads TGCAGTGCTAGTGAGTTTAGCGGACCTAACACAGATACGCAGTATTTT. This translates into CSASEFSGPNTDTQYF.

This clonotype has just a few counts. This chain links TRBV19 with TRBJ1-6; TRBD1 agrees at 9 bases. The V gene end was trimmed by 11 bases and the J gene end by 7 bases; junction bases not matched to a gene: 3. The germline CDR1 and CDR2 sequences are LNHDA and SQIVND (reference sequence). CDR3 length equals 12 residues. The CDR3 loop is CAAGQGNSPLHF. CDR3 nucleotide sequence: TGTGCCGCGGGACAGGGAAATTCACCCCTCCACTTT.